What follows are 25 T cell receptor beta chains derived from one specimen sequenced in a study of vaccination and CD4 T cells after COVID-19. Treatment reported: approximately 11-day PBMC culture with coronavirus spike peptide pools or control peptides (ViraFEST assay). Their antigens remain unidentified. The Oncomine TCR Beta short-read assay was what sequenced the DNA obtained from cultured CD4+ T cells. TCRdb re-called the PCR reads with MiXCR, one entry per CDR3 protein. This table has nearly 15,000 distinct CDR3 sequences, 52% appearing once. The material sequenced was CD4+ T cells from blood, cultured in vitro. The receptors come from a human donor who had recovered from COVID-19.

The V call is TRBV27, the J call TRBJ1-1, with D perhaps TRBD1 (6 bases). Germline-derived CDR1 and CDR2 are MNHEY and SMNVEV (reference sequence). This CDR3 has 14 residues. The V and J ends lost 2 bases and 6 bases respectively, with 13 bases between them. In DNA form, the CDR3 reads TGTGCCAGCAGTTTAACAGGGAGCGTCGCTGAAGCTTTCTTT. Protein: CASSLTGSVAEAFF.

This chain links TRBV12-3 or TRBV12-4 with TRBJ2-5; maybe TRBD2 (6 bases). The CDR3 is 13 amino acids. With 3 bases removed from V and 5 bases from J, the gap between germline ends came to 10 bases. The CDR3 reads CASSLGGPETQYF. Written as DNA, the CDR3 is TGTGCCAGCAGTTTGGGGGGTCCGGAGACCCAGTACTTC.

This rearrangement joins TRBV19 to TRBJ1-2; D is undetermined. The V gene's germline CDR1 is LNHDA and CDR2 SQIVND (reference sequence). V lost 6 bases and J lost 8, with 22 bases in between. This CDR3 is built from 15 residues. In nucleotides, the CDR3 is TGTGCCAGTAGCCAACGGGCCCTTTTGACGCTAGGCTACACCTTC. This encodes CASSQRALLTLGYTF.

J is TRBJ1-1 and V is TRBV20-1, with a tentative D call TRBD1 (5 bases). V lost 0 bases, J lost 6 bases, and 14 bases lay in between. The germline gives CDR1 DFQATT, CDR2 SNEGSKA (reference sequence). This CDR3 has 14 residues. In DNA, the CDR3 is TGCAGTGCTAGAGATCGAGGGACTCAATCTGAAGCTTTCTTT. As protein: CSARDRGTQSEAFF.

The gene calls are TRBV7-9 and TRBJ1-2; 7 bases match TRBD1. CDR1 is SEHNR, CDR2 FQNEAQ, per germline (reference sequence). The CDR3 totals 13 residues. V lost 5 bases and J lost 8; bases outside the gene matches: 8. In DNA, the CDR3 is TGTGCCAGCAGCCAAACAGGGGTTCAGGGCTACACCTTC. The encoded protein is CASSQTGVQGYTF.

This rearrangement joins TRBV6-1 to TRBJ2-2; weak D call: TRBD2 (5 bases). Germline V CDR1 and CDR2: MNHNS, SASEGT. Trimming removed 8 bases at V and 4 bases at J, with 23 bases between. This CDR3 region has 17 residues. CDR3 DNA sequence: TGTGCCAGCTTTTATGGGCGGGCCCGGGGATTCACCGGGGAGCTGTTTTTT. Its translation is CASFYGRARGFTGELFF.

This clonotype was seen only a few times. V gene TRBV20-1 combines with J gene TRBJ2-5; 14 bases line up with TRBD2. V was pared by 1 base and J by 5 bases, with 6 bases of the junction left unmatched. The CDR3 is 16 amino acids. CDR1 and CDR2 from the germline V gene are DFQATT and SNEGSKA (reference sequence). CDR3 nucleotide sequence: TGCAGTGCTAGAGGCGGGACTAGCGGGGGTGGGGAGACCCAGTACTTC. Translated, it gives CSARGGTSGGGETQYF.

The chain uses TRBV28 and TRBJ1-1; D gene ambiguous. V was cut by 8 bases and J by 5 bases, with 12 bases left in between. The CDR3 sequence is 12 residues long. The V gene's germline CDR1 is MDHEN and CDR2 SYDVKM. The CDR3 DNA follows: TGTGCCAGCTTTGGCCGTCCTACTGAAGCTTTCTTT. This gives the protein CASFGRPTEAFF. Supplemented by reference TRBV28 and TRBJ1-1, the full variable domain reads DVKVTQSSRYLVKRTGEKVFLECVQDMDHENMFWYRQDPGLGLRLIYFSYDVKMKEKGDIPEGYSVSREKKERFSLILESASTNQTSMYLCASFGRPTEAFFGQGTRLTVV.

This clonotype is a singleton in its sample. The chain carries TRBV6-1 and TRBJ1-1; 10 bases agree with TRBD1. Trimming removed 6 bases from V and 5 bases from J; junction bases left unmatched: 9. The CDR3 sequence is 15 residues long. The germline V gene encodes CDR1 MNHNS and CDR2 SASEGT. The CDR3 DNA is TGTGCCAGCAGGGACCCGGGACAGGGGATGACTGAAGCTTTCTTT. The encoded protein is CASRDPGQGMTEAFF.

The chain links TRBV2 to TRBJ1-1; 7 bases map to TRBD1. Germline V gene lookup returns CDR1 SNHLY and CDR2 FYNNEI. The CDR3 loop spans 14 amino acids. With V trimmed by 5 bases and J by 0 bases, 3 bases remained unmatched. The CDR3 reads CASSPDRVNTEAFF. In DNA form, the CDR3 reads TGTGCCAGCAGTCCCGACAGGGTGAACACTGAAGCTTTCTTT.

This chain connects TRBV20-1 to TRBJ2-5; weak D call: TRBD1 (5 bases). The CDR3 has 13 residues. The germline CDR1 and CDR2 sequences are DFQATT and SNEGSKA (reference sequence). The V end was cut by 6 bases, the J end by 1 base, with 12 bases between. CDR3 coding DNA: TGCAGTGCCTCAAGGACACCCCAAGAGACCCAGTACTTC. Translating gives CSASRTPQETQYF.

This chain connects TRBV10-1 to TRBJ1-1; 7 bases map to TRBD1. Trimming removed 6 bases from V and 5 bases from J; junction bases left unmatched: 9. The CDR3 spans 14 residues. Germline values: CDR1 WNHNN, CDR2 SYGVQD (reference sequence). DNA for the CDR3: TGCGCCAGCAGCGCGACAGGGACGAGGACTGAAGCTTTCTTT. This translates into CASSATGTRTEAFF.

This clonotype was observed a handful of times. The CDR3 reads CSAYGQGLRGYTF. Written as DNA, the CDR3 is TGCAGTGCTTATGGACAGGGTTTAAGAGGCTACACCTTC. V is TRBV20-1 and J is TRBJ1-2, with TRBD1 identical over 8 bases. The CDR3 consists of 13 residues. V shed 5 bases and J 8 bases; nucleotides not matched to a gene: 10. The germline V gene has CDR1 DFQATT and CDR2 SNEGSKA (reference sequence).

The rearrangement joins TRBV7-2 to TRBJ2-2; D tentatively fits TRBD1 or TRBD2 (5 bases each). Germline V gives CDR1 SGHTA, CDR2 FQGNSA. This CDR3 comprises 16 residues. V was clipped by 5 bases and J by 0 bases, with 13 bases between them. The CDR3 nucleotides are TGTGCCAGCAGCCGAGGGGTAGGGACGAACACCGGGGAGCTGTTTTTT. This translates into CASSRGVGTNTGELFF.

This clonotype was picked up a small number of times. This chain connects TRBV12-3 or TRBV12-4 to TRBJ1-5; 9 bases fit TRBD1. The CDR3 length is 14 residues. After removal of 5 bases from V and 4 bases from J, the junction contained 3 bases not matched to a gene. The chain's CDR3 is CASSETGGNQPQHF. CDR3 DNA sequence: TGTGCCAGCAGTGAGACAGGGGGAAATCAGCCCCAGCATTTT.

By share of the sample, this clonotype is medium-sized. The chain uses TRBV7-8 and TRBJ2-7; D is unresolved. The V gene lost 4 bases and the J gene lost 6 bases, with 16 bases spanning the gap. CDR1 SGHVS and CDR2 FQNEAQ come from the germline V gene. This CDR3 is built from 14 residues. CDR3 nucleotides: TGTGCCAGCAGCTCCTCACCCCTGGCATCCGAGCAGTACTTC. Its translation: CASSSSPLASEQYF.

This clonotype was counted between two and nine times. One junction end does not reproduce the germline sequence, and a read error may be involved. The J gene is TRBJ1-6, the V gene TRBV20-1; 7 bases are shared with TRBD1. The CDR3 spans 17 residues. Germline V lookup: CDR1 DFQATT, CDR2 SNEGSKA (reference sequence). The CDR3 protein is CSATLGGQSSYNSPLHF. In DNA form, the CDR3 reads TGCAGCGCTACTCTTGGGGGACAGAGCTCCTATAATTCACCCCTCCACTTT.

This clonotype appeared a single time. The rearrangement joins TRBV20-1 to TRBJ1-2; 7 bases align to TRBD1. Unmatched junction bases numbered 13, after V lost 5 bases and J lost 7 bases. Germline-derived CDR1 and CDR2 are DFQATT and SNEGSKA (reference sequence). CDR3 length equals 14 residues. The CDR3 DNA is TGCAGTGCTTATACGGACAGGCAAGGGGGTGGCTACACCTTC. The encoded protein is CSAYTDRQGGGYTF.

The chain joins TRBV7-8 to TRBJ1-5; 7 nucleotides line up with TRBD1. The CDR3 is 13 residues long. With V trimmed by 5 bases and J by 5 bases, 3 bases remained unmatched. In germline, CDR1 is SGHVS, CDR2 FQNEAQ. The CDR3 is CASSNTGDQPQHF. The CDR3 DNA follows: TGTGCCAGCAGCAACACAGGGGATCAGCCCCAGCATTTT.

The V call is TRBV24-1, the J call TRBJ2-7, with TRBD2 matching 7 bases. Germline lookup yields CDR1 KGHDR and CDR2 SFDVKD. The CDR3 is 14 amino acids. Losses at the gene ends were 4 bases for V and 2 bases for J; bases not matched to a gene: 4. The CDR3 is CATSDGRSPYEQYF. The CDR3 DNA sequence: TGTGCCACCAGTGACGGGAGGAGTCCCTACGAGCAGTACTTC.

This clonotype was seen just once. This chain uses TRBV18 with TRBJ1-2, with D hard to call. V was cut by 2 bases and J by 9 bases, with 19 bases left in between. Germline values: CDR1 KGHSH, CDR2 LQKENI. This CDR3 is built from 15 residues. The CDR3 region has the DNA TGTGCCAGCTCACCAGCAGGCTCCGGGAGCTCTAGCTACACCTTC. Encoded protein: CASSPAGSGSSSYTF.

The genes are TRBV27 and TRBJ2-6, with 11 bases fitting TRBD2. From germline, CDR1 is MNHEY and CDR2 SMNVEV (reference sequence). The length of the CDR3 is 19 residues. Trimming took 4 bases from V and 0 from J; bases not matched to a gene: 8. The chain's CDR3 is CASSSLLAGGTSGANVLTF. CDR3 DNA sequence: TGTGCCAGCAGTTCGCTCCTAGCGGGAGGTACCTCTGGGGCCAACGTCCTGACTTTC.

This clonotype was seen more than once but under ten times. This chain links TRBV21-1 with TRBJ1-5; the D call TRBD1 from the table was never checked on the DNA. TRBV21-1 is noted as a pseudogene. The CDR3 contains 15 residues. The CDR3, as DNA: TGTGCCAGCAGCATACACGGACAGGAAAAGCAGCCCCAGCATTTT. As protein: CASSIHGQEKQPQHF.

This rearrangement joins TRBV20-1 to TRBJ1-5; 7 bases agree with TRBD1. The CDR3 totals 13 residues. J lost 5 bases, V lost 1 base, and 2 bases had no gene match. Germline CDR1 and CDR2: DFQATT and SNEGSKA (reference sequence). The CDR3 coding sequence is TGCAGTGCTAGAGGAGGGGGCGATCAGCCCCAGCATTTT. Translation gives CSARGGGDQPQHF.

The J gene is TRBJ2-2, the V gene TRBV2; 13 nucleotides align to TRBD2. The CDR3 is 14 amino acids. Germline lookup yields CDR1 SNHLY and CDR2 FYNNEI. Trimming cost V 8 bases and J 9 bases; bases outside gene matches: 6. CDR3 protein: CASLLAGGERELFF. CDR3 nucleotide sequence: TGTGCCAGCTTACTAGCGGGAGGGGAGAGGGAGCTGTTTTTT.